Following are 32 T cell receptor beta chains from one sample sequenced in a study of blood T cells in healthy people across ages. The authors ran a second PCR of about 6 to 11 cycles using a sample-barcoded 5' primer and a J-beta primer mix. TCRdb used MiXCR to reprocess the 5' RACE reads, holding one entry per CDR3 protein. The sample has some 700,000 distinct CDR3 sequences, approximately 39% seen once. The source material was blood. These receptors all come from a woman aged 55-70 years in good health.

The chain carries TRBV20-1 and TRBJ2-7, with TRBD1 matching 7 bases. The CDR3 covers 14 residues. V was pared by 4 bases and J by 7 bases, with 13 bases of the junction left unmatched. Per germline, CDR1 DFQATT and CDR2 SNEGSKA (reference sequence). CDR3 amino acids: CSAKVRQGYNEQYF. Written as DNA, the CDR3 is TGCAGTGCTAAAGTCAGACAGGGCTACAATGAGCAGTACTTC.

The V call is TRBV7-7, the J call TRBJ2-1; 12 bases fit TRBD2. The CDR3 runs to 16 residues. Germline V gives CDR1 SSHAT, CDR2 FNYEAQ (reference sequence). The junction had 8 bases not matched to a gene; V was cut back by 5 bases and J by 6 bases. CDR3 sequence reads: CASSPRTSGATNEQFF. CDR3 coding DNA: TGTGCCAGCAGCCCAAGGACTAGCGGGGCCACCAATGAGCAGTTCTTC.

This clonotype was observed a handful of times. The chain employs TRBV5-8 and TRBJ2-7; 7 bases are shared with TRBD1. The junction had 13 bases not matched to a gene; V was cut back by 2 bases and J by 2 bases. Germline V gene data show CDR1 as SGHTS and CDR2 as YDEGEE. This CDR3 comprises 17 residues. Written as DNA, the CDR3 is TGTGCCAGCAGCTTCGGAACAGGGGAAATAAATCCCTACGAGCAGTACTTC. This translates into CASSFGTGEINPYEQYF.

The genes are TRBV5-1 and TRBJ1-1, with TRBD1 identical over 8 bases. The CDR3 is made up of 15 amino acids. Trimming took 2 bases from V and 4 from J; bases not matched to a gene: 7. Germline CDR1 and CDR2: SGHRS and YFSETQ. CDR3 DNA sequence: TGCGCCAGCAGCTTATCAGGGGGCTCTCGCACTGAAGCTTTCTTT. It yields the protein CASSLSGGSRTEAFF.

V and J are TRBV24-1 and TRBJ2-6, with D unclear. The CDR3 has 15 amino acids. Looked up from germline, CDR1 is KGHDR and CDR2 is SFDVKD. The V gene lost 5 bases and the J gene lost 1 base, with 8 bases spanning the gap. The CDR3 region is CATSGGGSGANVLTF. CDR3 nucleotide sequence: TGTGCCACCAGTGGTGGTGGTTCTGGGGCCAACGTCCTGACTTTC.

With respect to this clonotype: A read error is possible here, since a much larger clone lies one base away. The chain has TRBV29-1 and TRBJ2-1; D unresolved. V was cut by 3 bases and J by 13 bases, with 19 bases left in between. CDR1 is SQVTM, CDR2 ANQGSEA, per germline. The CDR3 is made up of 13 amino acids. The chain's CDR3 is CSVDPQNQETQFF. The CDR3 DNA follows: TGCAGCGTTGATCCTCAGAATCAAGAGACCCAGTTCTTC.

As concerns this clonotype: A much larger clonotype is one base distant, so this may be a read error. The chain links TRBV20-1 to TRBJ2-1; D is perhaps TRBD2 (7 bases). CDR3 size: 17 residues. V was clipped by 2 bases and J by 1 base, with 18 bases between them. Germline assignment: CDR1 DFQATT and CDR2 SNEGSKA (reference sequence). CDR3: CSARILQRGASYNEQFF. The CDR3 coding sequence is TGCAGTGCTAGAATCCTCCAACGGGGGGCTTCCTACAATGAGCAGTTCTTC.

This sequence joins TRBV19 and TRBJ1-5; D possibly corresponds to TRBD1 (5 bases). The ends were cut back, 7 bases at V and 7 bases at J, with 20 bases in the middle. The germline gives CDR1 LNHDA, CDR2 SQIVND (reference sequence). The CDR3 totals 15 residues. The CDR3 protein is CASIIGGAAGQPQHF. In DNA form, the CDR3 reads TGTGCCAGTATCATCGGAGGGGCGGCGGGCCAGCCCCAGCATTTT.

This clonotype was counted a few times. The chain combines TRBV12-3 or TRBV12-4 with TRBJ1-1; D gene uncertain. Trimming took 3 bases from V and 0 from J, leaving 5 bases between them. This CDR3 contains 13 residues. CDR3 DNA: TGTGCCAGCAGTTTTGCGTTGAACACTGAAGCTTTCTTT. Protein: CASSFALNTEAFF.

V is TRBV4-3 and J is TRBJ1-5; D ambiguous. The ends were cut back, 5 bases at V and 7 bases at J, with 12 bases in the middle. Germline CDR1 reads LGHNA; CDR2 reads YSLEER. The CDR3 loop spans 13 amino acids. For the CDR3, the DNA is TGCGCCAGCAGCGCGATAGGCGGGCAGCCCCAGCATTTT. This codes for CASSAIGGQPQHF.

The chain is built from TRBV5-1 and TRBJ1-2, with D unclear. This CDR3 comprises 13 residues. V was cut by 2 bases and J by 2 bases, with 7 bases left in between. The germline CDR1 and CDR2 sequences are SGHRS and YFSETQ. CDR3 DNA: TGCGCCAGCAGCTTCGGGCTGAACTATGGCTACACCTTC. Amino acid sequence: CASSFGLNYGYTF.

The chain employs TRBV27 and TRBJ2-4; a weak D match, TRBD2 (6 bases). Trimming shortened V by 5 bases and J by 13 bases, and 27 bases separated the two germline ends. CDR1 and CDR2 (germline): MNHEY, SMNVEV (reference sequence). The CDR3 extends over 16 amino acids. CDR3 in DNA: TGTGCCAGCAGTCCCCGCGGGACGCGGACTTCCAATGAGCAGTACTTC. Translated, it gives CASSPRGTRTSNEQYF.

V and J are TRBV20-1 and TRBJ2-3, with 12 bases fitting TRBD2. Trimming removed 3 bases from V and 4 bases from J; junction bases left unmatched: 8. This CDR3 is built from 16 residues. Germline loops: CDR1 DFQATT, CDR2 SNEGSKA (reference sequence). In DNA, the CDR3 is TGCAGTGCTAGGACCCCTAGCGGGGGGGCCCCAGATACGCAGTATTTT. Translation gives CSARTPSGGAPDTQYF.

The CDR3 here is CASPLNHRESTFF. The CDR3, as DNA: TGTGCCAGCCCACTAAACCACAGGGAATCGACTTTCTTT. The V gene is TRBV27, the J gene TRBJ1-1; D may be TRBD1 (6 bases). Germline V gene data show CDR1 as MNHEY and CDR2 as SMNVEV (reference sequence). This CDR3 has 13 residues. V shed 8 bases and J shed 12 bases, with 22 bases lying between them.

The rearrangement uses TRBV12-3 or TRBV12-4 and TRBJ1-5, with D perhaps TRBD1 (6 bases). This CDR3 spans 16 amino acids. Trimming removed 5 bases at V and 4 bases at J, with 18 bases between. CDR3 nucleotide sequence: TGTGCCAGCAGTCCCCTCGCCAGGGGCGGGAATCAGCCCCAGCATTTT. It specifies CASSPLARGGNQPQHF.

The rearrangement joins TRBV20-1 to TRBJ1-1; 7 bases fit TRBD1. The germline gives CDR1 DFQATT, CDR2 SNEGSKA (reference sequence). The CDR3 is made up of 14 amino acids. With V trimmed by 5 bases and J by 0 bases, 6 bases remained unmatched. CDR3 nucleotides: TGCAGTGCTGGGGACAGACTCATGAACACTGAAGCTTTCTTT. It codes for CSAGDRLMNTEAFF.

The rearrangement links TRBV25-1 to TRBJ2-3; 9 bases are shared with TRBD2. This CDR3 contains 15 residues. Germline CDR1 and CDR2: MGHDK and SYGVNS. V trimming: 4 bases; J trimming: 6 bases; junction bases outside the gene matches: 8. This chain's CDR3 is CASSAAGGPPDTQYF. CDR3 bases: TGTGCCAGCAGTGCGGCGGGGGGGCCGCCCGATACGCAGTATTTT. The full variable domain, rest sourced from reference TRBV25-1 and TRBJ2-3, is EADIYQTPRYLVIGTGKKITLECSQTMGHDKMYWYQQDPGMELHLIHYSYGVNSTEKGDLSSESTVSRIRTEHFPLTLESARPSHTSQYLCASSAAGGPPDTQYFGPGTRLTVL.

V usage is TRBV12-3 or TRBV12-4 and J usage is TRBJ1-1; D not resolved. The CDR3 has 12 residues. V shed 2 bases and J shed 10 bases, with 11 bases lying between them. The CDR3 sequence is CASSLSGIGAFF. The CDR3 DNA reads as TGTGCCAGCAGTTTATCGGGCATTGGAGCTTTCTTT.

This clonotype was seen only a few times. The chain carries TRBV6-5 and TRBJ1-2; 7 positions match TRBD1. The CDR3 contains 15 residues. The V gene end was trimmed by 0 bases and the J gene end by 6 bases; junction bases not matched to a gene: 7. Germline values: CDR1 MNHEY, CDR2 SVGAGI. CDR3 nucleotides: TGTGCCAGCAGTTACTCGAGGCAGGGGGAAGATGGCTACACCTTC. Translated: CASSYSRQGEDGYTF.

As for this clonotype: A read error may account for a junction end that differs from germline. The chain combines TRBV6-5 with TRBJ2-1; D may match TRBD1 or TRBD2 (5 bases each). Germline loops: CDR1 MNHEY, CDR2 SVGAGI. The CDR3 loop spans 13 amino acids. DNA of the CDR3: TGTACCAGCAGCCCGGGACGGGGAGCGGAGCAGTTCTTC. It is translated as CTSSPGRGAEQFF.

This clonotype was seen a handful of times. V usage is TRBV20-1 and J usage is TRBJ1-3; D is ambiguous. CDR1 DFQATT and CDR2 SNEGSKA come from the germline V gene (reference sequence). With 1 base removed from V and 3 bases from J, the gap between germline ends came to 4 bases. The CDR3 length is 12 residues. In nucleotides, the CDR3 is TGCAGTGCTAGAGGGGATGGAAACACCATATATTTT. Its protein is CSARGDGNTIYF.

Concerning this clonotype itself: This may be a read error, as it is one base from a much larger clone. The chain joins TRBV12-3 or TRBV12-4 to TRBJ2-7, with 11 positions matching TRBD2. CDR3 length equals 15 residues. Trimming took 7 bases from V and 7 from J; bases not matched to a gene: 12. CDR3 protein: CASTELAGADSEQYF. CDR3 DNA: TGTGCCAGCACTGAACTAGCGGGAGCGGACAGTGAGCAGTACTTC.

CDR3 region: CASSLAGGVDSPLHF. CDR3 nucleotide sequence: TGTGCCAGCAGCTTAGCCGGGGGCGTTGATTCACCCCTCCACTTT. The V gene is TRBV7-2, the J gene TRBJ1-6, with D maybe TRBD1 (6 bases). Trimming removed 0 bases at V and 8 bases at J, with 11 bases between. The CDR3 covers 15 residues. Germline lookup yields CDR1 SGHTA and CDR2 FQGNSA.

This clonotype was found a few times. The rearrangement uses TRBV7-9 and TRBJ1-1; D not resolved. V dropped 0 bases and J dropped 6 bases, with 8 bases sitting between them. The CDR3 has 13 residues. From germline, CDR1 is SEHNR and CDR2 FQNEAQ (reference sequence). The CDR3 protein is CASSLAPDSEAFF. The DNA of the CDR3 is TGTGCCAGCAGCTTAGCCCCGGACTCTGAAGCTTTCTTT. The whole variable domain, remainder taken from reference TRBV7-9 and TRBJ1-1, is DTGVSQNPRHKITKRGQNVTFRCDPISEHNRLYWYRQTLGQGPEFLTYFQNEAQLEKSRLLSDRFSAERPKGSFSTLEIQRTEQGDSAMYLCASSLAPDSEAFFGQGTRLTVV.

The V gene is TRBV7-8, the J gene TRBJ2-5; perhaps D is TRBD1 or TRBD2 (5 bases each). V was trimmed by 0 bases and J by 5 bases, leaving 13 bases between them. The CDR3 has 15 amino acids. Germline CDR1 is SGHVS and CDR2 is FQNEAQ. This chain's CDR3 is CASSLAGPSPETQYF. CDR3 coding DNA: TGTGCCAGCAGCTTAGCGGGACCCTCTCCGGAGACCCAGTACTTC.

This clonotype was observed a handful of times. The rearrangement links TRBV14 to TRBJ2-7; D possibly matches TRBD1 or TRBD2 (7 bases each). This CDR3 has 13 residues. Trimming shortened V by 6 bases and J by 5 bases, and 14 bases separated the two germline ends. The germline V gene encodes CDR1 SGHDN and CDR2 FVKESK. CDR3 DNA sequence: TGTGCCAGCAGGCAGGGGGGGGAGAACGAGCAGTACTTC. Translation: CASRQGGENEQYF.

A few counts support this clonotype. The CDR3 nucleotides read TGTGCCAGCAGCCCATACAGGGTTAGGGACGAGGATGGCTACACCTTC. Translated, it gives CASSPYRVRDEDGYTF. V is TRBV7-3 and J is TRBJ1-2, with D perhaps matching TRBD1 (6 bases). Per the germline V gene, CDR1 is SGHTA and CDR2 is FQGTGA. This CDR3 has 16 amino acids. V lost 5 bases, J lost 6 bases, and 22 bases lay in between.

In the case of this clonotype: An end of the junction differs from the germline gene, which may be a read error. The genes are TRBV11-3 and TRBJ2-7; a possible D gene is TRBD2 (5 bases). CDR1 and CDR2 (germline): SGHNT, YENEEA. The CDR3 is 13 residues long. CDR3 amino acids: CTSSQVDRGEQYF. The CDR3 DNA reads as TGTACCAGCAGCCAAGTCGACCGGGGCGAGCAGTACTTC.

This clonotype has a handful of counts. The rearrangement uses TRBV29-1 and TRBJ1-2; D perhaps matches TRBD1 (6 bases). V dropped 3 bases and J dropped 2 bases, with 7 bases sitting between them. The germline V gene has CDR1 SQVTM and CDR2 ANQGSEA. The CDR3 is made up of 12 amino acids. CDR3 amino acids: CSVERGNYGYTF. The CDR3 DNA reads as TGCAGCGTTGAGAGGGGGAACTATGGCTACACCTTC.

There are a few counts of this clonotype. The J gene is TRBJ2-7, the V gene TRBV10-1; 9 bases line up with TRBD1. V shed 4 bases and J 2 bases; nucleotides not matched to a gene: 3. This CDR3 region has 14 residues. CDR1 and CDR2 (germline): WNHNN, SYGVQD (reference sequence). In DNA, the CDR3 is TGCGCCAGCAGTGGGACAGGGGTAACCTACGAGCAGTACTTC. It specifies CASSGTGVTYEQYF.

This chain links TRBV29-1 with TRBJ1-1; D is possibly TRBD1 (6 bases). Germline V gene lookup returns CDR1 SQVTM and CDR2 ANQGSEA. CDR3 length: 16 residues. V was shortened by 7 bases and J by 3 bases, with 24 bases between the two germline ends. DNA for the CDR3: TGCAGCGCCTCCATGGGCAGGGGTCGGATGGACACTGAAGCTTTCTTT. The encoded protein is CSASMGRGRMDTEAFF.

This chain connects TRBV6-2 or TRBV6-3 to TRBJ2-1; 7 positions match TRBD2. Germline CDR1 MNHEY, CDR2 SVGEGT. The CDR3 has 16 residues. Trimming cost V 0 bases and J 7 bases; bases outside gene matches: 9. The CDR3 spells CASSYSSGGRGNEQFF. The DNA for the CDR3 is TGTGCCAGCAGTTACTCCTCGGGAGGACGTGGAAATGAGCAGTTCTTC.